These T cell receptor beta chains were read from a single sample in a study of CXCR3 chemokines and chemotherapy response in bladder cancer. TCRdb reprocessed the PCR reads via MiXCR and lists one record per CDR3 protein. The sample records roughly 2,000 distinct CDR3 sequences, 7.4% being singletons. The specimen was obtained from a patient whose treatment included neoadjuvant chemotherapy. These receptors were collected from a human donor with bladder cancer that responded to neoadjuvant chemotherapy. Both conserved end residues are part of each CDR3. Fields, in order: J gene, D gene, V gene, clone size, CDR3 DNA, CDR3 protein. D genes are given only for firm matches. Expanded clones get a size class; other rows say once, few or many, or leave the size out.

>TRBJ2-3|TRBD2|TRBV6-1|many
TGTGCCAGCAGTGAACGGTCGGCGGGAGGGGATACGCAGTATTTT
CASSERSAGGDTQYF
>TRBJ2-6|TRBD1|TRBV10-3|many
TGTGCCACCTTGACAGGGTCTGGGGCCAACGTCCTGACTTTC
CATLTGSGANVLTF
>TRBJ2-2|-|TRBV11-2|-
TGTGCCAGCAGCTTAGCGGGGGAGCTGTTTTTT
CASSLAGELFF
>TRBJ2-3|-|TRBV5-4|-
TGTGCCAGCAGCCTGGTGGGGGATACGCAGTATTTT
CASSLVGDTQYF
>TRBJ1-6|TRBD1|TRBV30|many
TGTGCCTGGATGGACAGGGTTAATTCACCCCTCCACTTT
CAWMDRVNSPLHF
>TRBJ1-5|TRBD1|TRBV12-3/TRBV12-4|few
TGTGCCAGCAGTCCACAGGGGACTGGGACCCAGCATTTT
CASSPQGTGTQHF
>TRBJ1-1|-|TRBV7-9|-
TGTGCCAGCAGCTCGACCGGGACGGCCACTGAAGCTTTCTTT
CASSSTGTATEAFF
>TRBJ2-7|-|TRBV30|-
TGTGCCTGGAGCATGGACAGTATAAACGAGCAGTACTTC
CAWSMDSINEQYF
>TRBJ1-1|-|TRBV6-5|large
TGTGCCAGTCATAGGGACGCCAAATCTTTCTTT
CASHRDAKSFF
>TRBJ2-7|TRBD1|TRBV7-9|medium-sized
TGTGCCAGCAGTATATCTGGGACAGGGAGATACGAGCAGTACTTC
CASSISGTGRYEQYF
>TRBJ2-1|-|TRBV7-2|many
TGTGCCAGCAGCTTAGGGGGGGCACTGGACCATGAGCAGTTCTTC
CASSLGGALDHEQFF
>TRBJ1-4|TRBD1|TRBV18|few
TGTGCCAGCTCACAGGACAGGGCAACTAATGAAAAACTGTTTTTT
CASSQDRATNEKLFF
>TRBJ1-5|TRBD1|TRBV12-3/TRBV12-4|many
TGTGCCAGCAGTTGGGACAGTAGCCAGGGGCCCCAGCATTTT
CASSWDSSQGPQHF
>TRBJ1-5|TRBD1|TRBV20-1|many
TGCAGTGCTAGGGACAGGGGACTAAGTCAGCCCCAGCATTTT
CSARDRGLSQPQHF
>TRBJ2-3|TRBD1|TRBV27|medium-sized
TGTGCCAGCAGTCCATGGACAGGGAGAAGCACAGATACGCAGTATTTT
CASSPWTGRSTDTQYF
>TRBJ1-2|TRBD1|TRBV10-3|medium-sized
TGTGCCATCAGGTTACAGGGGGCAGACTATGGCTACACCTTC
CAIRLQGADYGYTF
>TRBJ2-1|-|TRBV29-1|large
TGCAGCATCGACAACCGGGACCAAGGCAATGAGCAGTTCTTC
CSIDNRDQGNEQFF
>TRBJ2-7|-|TRBV6-1|medium-sized
TGTGCCAGCAGTGACCAAATGAGCTCCTACGAGCAGTACTTC
CASSDQMSSYEQYF
>TRBJ2-7|TRBD2|TRBV7-2|medium-sized
TGTGCCAGCAGCCAGCGGGAGGGCCGCTACGAGCAGTACTTC
CASSQREGRYEQYF
>TRBJ2-5|TRBD2|TRBV19|medium-sized
TGTGCCAGTAGTGTCGGGAGGGGGCAAGAGACCCAGTACTTC
CASSVGRGQETQYF